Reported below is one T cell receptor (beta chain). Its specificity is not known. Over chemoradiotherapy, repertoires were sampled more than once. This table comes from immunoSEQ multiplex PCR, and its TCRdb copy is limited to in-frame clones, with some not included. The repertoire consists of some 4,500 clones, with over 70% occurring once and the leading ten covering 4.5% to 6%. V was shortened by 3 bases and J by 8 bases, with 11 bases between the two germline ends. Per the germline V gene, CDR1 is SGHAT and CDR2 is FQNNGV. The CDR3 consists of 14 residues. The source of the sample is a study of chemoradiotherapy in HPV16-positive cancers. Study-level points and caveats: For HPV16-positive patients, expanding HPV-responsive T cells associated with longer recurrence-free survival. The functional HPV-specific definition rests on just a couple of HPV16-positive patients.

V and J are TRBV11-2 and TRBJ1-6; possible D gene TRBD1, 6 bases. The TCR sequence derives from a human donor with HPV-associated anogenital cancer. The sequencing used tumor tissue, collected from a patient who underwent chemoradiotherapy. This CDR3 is CASSFRGIDSPLHF. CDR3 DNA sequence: TGTGCCAGCAGCTTCAGGGGCATTGATTCACCCCTCCACTTT.